This entry describes one T cell receptor (beta chain). Its recognized antigen is unknown. Per-base qualities were not stored, and no clone one base away is much larger. Inclusive of the bounding cysteine and phenylalanine, the CDR3 is 15 residues long. Just CDR3 DNA is preserved here, 45 bases in frame from base 1. CDR1 and CDR2 are drawn from the germline V gene (reference sequence): GTSNPN, SVGIG. V loses 2 bases, J loses 1 base, and the germline ends lie 13 bases apart. The data were taken from a study of blood T cell repertoires in COVID-19 (TCRdb year 2020). About the study as a whole: Samples from collaborators originated in the United States, Italy and Spain and spanned both the acute and convalescent phases of COVID-19. Nearly every sample came with metadata listing a de-identified subject ID, COVID-19 status, age in years and sex. Where available, HLA class I and class II types were obtained from metadata supplied by the sample provider rather than from assay-based typing. The prospective study material was composed of cDNA or gDNA derived from T cells, B-cell-depleted T cells, or PBMCs. The repertoires were made available in a free public database intended to serve as a resource for research on the immune response to SARS-CoV-2. Deeply sampled blood TCRbeta repertoires from subjects exposed to, actively infected with, or recovered from COVID-19 were included in the dataset. The samples were drawn from two sources: the first 160 participants of the ongoing ImmuneRACE study, and over 950 subjects contributed by 6 global collaborators.

Study-wide findings and limitations: Clinical and demographic metadata were provided uncurated, with the amount varying by source and participant.

In the prospective study, participants were 18 to 89 years old, resided in about two dozen geographic areas of the United States, and were enrolled through a virtual design. In the prospective study, participants were assigned to cohorts based on the clinical history participants reported in a screening survey and a study questionnaire. Recovered participants in ImmuneRACE Cohort 3 were defined as having two consecutive negative NP/OP PCR tests, clearance from a healthcare professional, or resolution of symptoms. In the prospective study, mobile phlebotomists collected whole blood, serum and a nasopharyngeal or oropharyngeal swab from each participant. Prospective study participants could optionally give additional blood draws and questionnaires over an approximately 2-month period. Before DNA extraction, blood samples from the prospective study were shipped at room temperature or frozen. The immunoSEQ Assay, a bias-controlled multiplex PCR, was used to amplify TCRbeta CDR3 regions from genomic DNA. On the study's bioinformatics: Within the assay, amplification of reference gene primers was used to estimate how many nucleated cells each sample contained. To quantify the absolute abundance of each unique TCRbeta CDR3 rearrangement, sequence reads were collapsed and filtered. For each sample, productive Simpson clonality was calculated as the square root of Simpson's diversity index across productive rearrangements. TCRdb holds this immuneACCESS table with in-frame rearrangements only. Some clones are missing; in checked studies, unresolved V genes explain under half, and the rest has no known cause. That table furnishes V, J and clone size, whereas the DNA furnished D and trimming. The sample has approximately 160,000 clones on record, about 84% of them singletons. The top ten clones comprise approximately 5.4% of the sample.

The sequence derives from a man in his forties or fifties who had recovered from COVID-19. The chain couples TRBV30 to TRBJ2-3; TRBD2 is a weak D gene call, 6 bases matching. The source material was PBMCs or T cells enriched from blood (not recorded which). The DNA sequence is as follows: TGTGCCTGGAGTCCCGGGAGCGTTGGCACAGATACGCAGTATTTT. This yields the protein CAWSPGSVGTDTQYF.